The 25 T cell receptor beta chains reported below all come from one sample, sequenced in a study of patients and donors after allogeneic stem cell transplantation. TCRdb processed the RT-PCR reads anew with MiXCR; each CDR3 protein has one entry. The table has some 160,000 distinct CDR3 sequences, 20% to 25% seen once. Sequences were obtained from blood, either unsorted or a sorted T cell fraction (not recorded which). The source is a human donor who was either an allogeneic HSCT recipient or a stem cell or donor lymphocyte infusion donor (not recorded which). It is not recorded whose cells these are; they may come from a transplant donor.

The J gene is TRBJ2-1, the V gene TRBV29-1; D not certain. CDR1 and CDR2 (germline): SQVTM, ANQGSEA. The V and J ends lost 7 bases and 2 bases respectively, with 6 bases between them. CDR3 size: 11 residues. CDR3 nucleotide sequence: TGCAGCGGGGTTGCCTACAATGAGCAGTTCTTC. This sequence encodes CSGVAYNEQFF.

A few counts support this clonotype. The CDR3, as DNA: TGTGCCAGCAGCCCCTGGGGGGAAACTAACTATGGCTACACCTTC. Amino acid sequence: CASSPWGETNYGYTF. The chain joins TRBV7-6 to TRBJ1-2; a possible D gene is TRBD1 (5 bases). The CDR3 contains 15 residues. Germline CDR1 and CDR2: SGHVS and FNYEAQ. The V end lost 5 bases, the J end lost 0 bases, and 13 bases lay between the germline ends.

The chain has TRBV7-8 and TRBJ1-1, with D perhaps TRBD1 (6 bases). V was trimmed by 5 bases and J by 0 bases, leaving 13 bases between them. Germline CDR1 reads SGHVS; CDR2 reads FQNEAQ. CDR3 length: 15 amino acids. The CDR3 DNA follows: TGTGCCAGCAGCATTAGAGGACAGATGAACACTGAAGCTTTCTTT. It codes for CASSIRGQMNTEAFF. Drawing the rest from reference TRBV7-8 and TRBJ1-1, the complete variable domain is GAGVSQSPRYKVAKRGQDVALRCDPISGHVSLFWYQQALGQGPEFLTYFQNEAQLDKSGLPSDRFFAERPEGSVSTLKIQRTQQEDSAVYLCASSIRGQMNTEAFFGQGTRLTVV.

This sequence joins TRBV7-2 and TRBJ1-1, with a weak D call TRBD1 (6 bases). This CDR3 is 18 amino acids long. Trimming stripped 3 bases from V and 3 bases from J, with 23 bases between. Germline V gives CDR1 SGHTA, CDR2 FQGNSA. As DNA, the CDR3 is TGTGCCAGCAGCTTCGGACGGGTTACAGGGTCCCAAGACACTGAAGCTTTCTTT. This sequence encodes CASSFGRVTGSQDTEAFF.

This clonotype was seen only a few times. The chain carries TRBV7-2 and TRBJ1-3; the D is unclear. Germline V CDR1 and CDR2: SGHTA, FQGNSA. The CDR3 contains 16 residues. Trimming cost V 0 bases and J 0 bases, with 9 bases left between them. The CDR3 region has the DNA TGTGCCAGCAGCTTAGCGAACTCCTTCTCTGGAAACACCATATATTTT. Amino acid sequence: CASSLANSFSGNTIYF.

This clonotype was detected only once. Mismatch with germline at one junction end may stem from a read error. The chain has TRBV2 and TRBJ2-4, with 7 bases that match TRBD1. The length of the CDR3 is 11 residues. Germline V gene lookup returns CDR1 SNHLY and CDR2 FYNNEI. In nucleotides, the CDR3 is TGTGCCAGCAGCCCGCCGGGACAGCGAGTTTTC. Encoded protein: CASSPPGQRVF. Together with reference TRBV2 and TRBJ2-4, the CDR3 gives the full variable domain: EPEVTQTPSHQVTQMGQEVILRCVPISNHLYFYWYRQILGQKVEFLVSFYNNEISEKSEIFDDQFSVERPDGSNFTLKIRSTKLEDSAMYFCASSPPGQRVFGAGTRLSVL.

This clonotype showed up many times. The V gene is TRBV6-1, the J gene TRBJ1-1, with D perhaps TRBD1 (6 bases). This CDR3 has 13 amino acids. Deletions cut 0 bases from V and 14 bases from J, with 16 bases between. Germline V gene sequence: CDR1 MNHNS, CDR2 SASEGT. CDR3 in DNA: TGTGCCAGCAGTGAAGCGCTTACAGGGTTGACGTTCTTT. Translating it yields CASSEALTGLTFF.

This clonotype was detected only a few times. J is TRBJ2-6 and V is TRBV9; D ambiguous. Germline-derived CDR1 and CDR2 are SGDLS and YYNGEE. The V and J ends lost 3 bases and 0 bases respectively, with 10 bases between them. This CDR3 is 16 amino acids long. The CDR3 here is CASSGLEYSGANVLTF. The CDR3 DNA reads TGTGCCAGCAGCGGGCTTGAATACTCTGGGGCCAACGTCCTGACTTTC. Looking up the rest from reference TRBV9 and TRBJ2-6 gives the full variable domain: DSGVTQTPKHLITATGQRVTLRCSPRSGDLSVYWYQQSLDQGLQFLIQYYNGEERAKGNILERFSAQQFPDLHSELNLSSLELGDSALYFCASSGLEYSGANVLTFGAGSRLTVL.

This chain connects TRBV7-6 to TRBJ1-1; 7 bases fit TRBD1. Looked up from germline, CDR1 is SGHVS and CDR2 is FNYEAQ. After removal of 5 bases from V and 1 base from J, the junction contained 10 bases not matched to a gene. CDR3 length: 16 amino acids. The CDR3 sequence: CASSTSRQGWNTEAFF. In DNA, the CDR3 is TGTGCCAGCAGCACCTCTCGACAGGGCTGGAACACTGAAGCTTTCTTT.

This clonotype was counted a few times. This rearrangement joins TRBV20-1 to TRBJ1-1; no definite D call. Germline V gene data show CDR1 as DFQATT and CDR2 as SNEGSKA (reference sequence). Trimming took 3 bases from V and 2 from J, leaving 16 bases between them. The CDR3 is made up of 15 amino acids. Here the CDR3 DNA reads TGCAGTGCTAGTAAAGTCGGTACAGAAAACACTGAAGCTTTCTTT. Translating gives CSASKVGTENTEAFF.

This clonotype appeared a few times. V gene TRBV11-2 combines with J gene TRBJ2-3, with D perhaps TRBD2 (6 bases). V lost 5 bases, J lost 5 bases, and 14 bases lay in between. This CDR3 is 14 amino acids long. Germline V gene lookup returns CDR1 SGHAT and CDR2 FQNNGV. This CDR3 reads CASSSRDSLDTQYF. DNA for the CDR3: TGTGCCAGCAGCAGCCGGGACTCGCTAGATACGCAGTATTTT.

The CDR3 nucleotides read TGCAGTGCTAAAGGAACAGGGGGCTCAACTAATGAAAAACTGTTTTTT. Its translation: CSAKGTGGSTNEKLFF. The rearrangement joins TRBV20-1 to TRBJ1-4; 9 nucleotides line up with TRBD1. The germline V gene has CDR1 DFQATT and CDR2 SNEGSKA (reference sequence). The CDR3 is 16 residues long. The junction had 6 bases not matched to a gene; V was cut back by 4 bases and J by 0 bases.

The chain employs TRBV4-1 and TRBJ1-1; D not certain. Germline values: CDR1 MGHRA, CDR2 YSYEKL. With 3 bases removed from V and 1 base from J, the gap between germline ends came to 9 bases. The length of the CDR3 is 14 residues. CDR3: CASSHRTENTEAFF. In DNA form, the CDR3 reads TGCGCCAGCAGCCACCGGACGGAGAACACTGAAGCTTTCTTT.

This clonotype was seen more than once but under ten times. This chain links TRBV6-2 or TRBV6-3 with TRBJ1-1, with TRBD1 identical over 7 bases. J was trimmed by 1 base and V by 5 bases; bases with no gene match: 7. The V gene's germline CDR1 is MNHEY and CDR2 SVGEGT. The CDR3 loop spans 15 amino acids. The DNA for the CDR3 is TGTGCCAGCAGTCACACCGGGACAGCGAACACTGAAGCTTTCTTT. This translates into CASSHTGTANTEAFF.

The chain recombines TRBV9 with TRBJ1-1; no firm D call. The CDR3 sequence is 15 residues long. V gave up 3 bases and J gave up 1 base, with 13 bases separating them. CDR1 is SGDLS and CDR2 is YYNGEE in the germline V gene. This chain's CDR3 is CASSGRASRNTEAFF. The CDR3 region has the DNA TGTGCCAGCAGCGGTAGGGCCTCAAGGAACACTGAAGCTTTCTTT.

This sequence joins TRBV20-1 and TRBJ2-7; D call uncertain. The CDR3 runs 13 residues. V was trimmed by 4 bases and J by 0 bases, leaving 10 bases between them. Per the germline V gene, CDR1 is DFQATT and CDR2 is SNEGSKA (reference sequence). The CDR3 nucleotides are TGCAGTGCTAAACCCAGGACCTCCTACGAGCAGTACTTC. This gives the protein CSAKPRTSYEQYF.

The sample holds many counts of this clonotype. The chain has TRBV12-3 or TRBV12-4 and TRBJ1-2, with 10 bases identical to TRBD1. The CDR3 runs 17 residues. Trimming at V came to 5 bases and at J to 0 bases, leaving 9 bases not matched to a gene. CDR3 loop: CASSGSGTGAPNYGYTF. In nucleotides, the CDR3 is TGTGCCAGCAGTGGGTCCGGGACAGGGGCACCTAACTATGGCTACACCTTC.

This chain connects TRBV7-9 to TRBJ1-5; TRBD1 is a possible D gene (5 bases). The CDR3 is made up of 20 amino acids. Germline assignment: CDR1 SEHNR and CDR2 FQNEAQ (reference sequence). Between the trimmed V and J ends, which lost 0 bases and 1 base, there was a span of 22 bases. The CDR3 spells CASSLAMGFDMGVSNQPQHF. The CDR3 DNA is TGTGCCAGCAGCTTAGCGATGGGCTTTGATATGGGGGTGAGCAATCAGCCCCAGCATTTT.

V is TRBV5-1 and J is TRBJ2-1, with 8 bases fitting TRBD1. V was clipped by 2 bases and J by 4 bases; unmatched bases: 20. Germline CDR1 reads SGHRS; CDR2 reads YFSETQ. This CDR3 is 20 amino acids long. CDR3 loop: CASSLPTGGHGGNSYNEQFF. The CDR3 coding sequence is TGCGCCAGCAGCTTACCAACAGGGGGTCACGGTGGCAACTCTTACAATGAGCAGTTCTTC.

V gene TRBV20-1 combines with J gene TRBJ2-2; D gene uncertain. Germline lookup yields CDR1 DFQATT and CDR2 SNEGSKA (reference sequence). Trimming stripped 0 bases from V and 7 bases from J, with 6 bases between. The CDR3 spans 12 residues. The CDR3 DNA follows: TGCAGTGCTAGAGATAGAGTCGGGGAGCTGTTTTTT. Protein sequence: CSARDRVGELFF.

The chain employs TRBV12-3 or TRBV12-4 and TRBJ1-4; perhaps TRBD1 as D (6 bases). The CDR3 covers 15 residues. Trimming left V 1 base short and J 6 bases short, with 12 bases between. CDR3 nucleotide sequence: TGTGCCAGCAGTTTAGGGTACAGGGCTGATGAAAAACTGTTTTTT. This translates into CASSLGYRADEKLFF.

This clonotype was counted at least ten times. J is TRBJ1-3 and V is TRBV9; D gene ambiguous. Germline-derived CDR1 and CDR2 are SGDLS and YYNGEE. The V end was cut by 6 bases, the J end by 0 bases, with 10 bases between. The CDR3 extends over 14 amino acids. The CDR3 DNA reads as TGTGCCAGCACCGGCAGTAGCTCTGGAAACACCATATATTTT. This gives the protein CASTGSSSGNTIYF. Full variable domain (remainder filled in from reference TRBV9 and TRBJ1-3): DSGVTQTPKHLITATGQRVTLRCSPRSGDLSVYWYQQSLDQGLQFLIQYYNGEERAKGNILERFSAQQFPDLHSELNLSSLELGDSALYFCASTGSSSGNTIYFGEGSWLTVV.

Concerning this clonotype itself: The junction differs from germline at one of its ends, possibly a read error. The V call is TRBV27, the J call TRBJ2-1; a possible D gene is TRBD1 (6 bases). The CDR3 runs 14 residues. Germline assignment: CDR1 MNHEY and CDR2 SMNVEV (reference sequence). CDR3 nucleotides: TGTGCCAGCAGACGCAGGGGAATGGACAAGGAGCAGTTCTTC. Amino acids: CASRRRGMDKEQFF.

A few counts support this clonotype. The chain is built from TRBV5-1 and TRBJ1-1; 8 bases align to TRBD1. Germline V gene lookup returns CDR1 SGHRS and CDR2 YFSETQ. V was clipped by 7 bases and J by 1 base; unmatched bases: 3. There are 13 residues in the CDR3. In DNA, the CDR3 is TGCGCCAGCGGCGGACAGGGGAACACTGAAGCTTTCTTT. It is translated as CASGGQGNTEAFF. The variable domain in full, completed from reference TRBV5-1 and TRBJ1-1, reads KAGVTQTPRYLIKTRGQQVTLSCSPISGHRSVSWYQQTPGQGLQFLFEYFSETQRNKGNFPGRFSGRQFSNSRSEMNVSTLELGDSALYLCASGGQGNTEAFFGQGTRLTVV.

V gene TRBV7-9 combines with J gene TRBJ1-1, with D hard to call. Germline V lookup: CDR1 SEHNR, CDR2 FQNEAQ (reference sequence). The V gene lost 0 bases and the J gene lost 7 bases, with 9 bases spanning the gap. This CDR3 has 13 residues. As DNA, the CDR3 is TGTGCCAGCAGCTTAGCCACAGCGAGTGAAGCTTTCTTT. Residues: CASSLATASEAFF.